Listed below are T cell receptor beta chains from one sample, sequenced in a study of blood T cell repertoires in COVID-19. Profiling relied on immunoSEQ multiplex PCR, and the TCRdb table lists in-frame clones only, not all of them. The sample shows fewer than 250,000 clones, about nine tenths of them seen only once. The source material was peripheral blood. The receptor source for this set is a man aged 45-65 years with acute or convalescent COVID-19. The CDR3 runs from the conserved cysteine through the conserved F or W. The D gene is left open where the match is weak. Where a row states a size, it is once, few, many or the class of an expanded clone; other rows omit it.

D: NA
size: NA
J: TRBJ2-1
length: 12
V: TRBV27
CDR3: CASSSPGREQFF
DNA: TGTGCCAGCAGTTCCCCTGGGCGTGAGCAGTTCTTC

D: TRBD2
size: few
J: TRBJ2-7
length: 17
V: TRBV27
CDR3: CASSLIGEGRLWGAQYF
DNA: TGTGCCAGCAGTTTAATAGGGGAGGGCCGTCTATGGGGTGCGCAGTACTTC

D: TRBD1
size: NA
J: TRBJ2-2
length: 16
V: TRBV18
CDR3: CASSPPGTANTGELFF
DNA: TGTGCCAGCTCACCACCGGGGACAGCGAACACCGGGGAGCTGTTTTTT

D: NA
size: NA
J: TRBJ1-1
length: 13
V: TRBV11-2
CDR3: CASSLDRGSEAFF
DNA: TGTGCCAGCAGCTTAGATCGGGGGTCCGAAGCTTTCTTT

D: NA
size: NA
J: TRBJ2-3
length: 11
V: TRBV5-6
CDR3: CASSTGNTQYF
DNA: TGTGCCAGCAGCACAGGGAATACGCAGTATTTT

D: TRBD1
size: NA
J: TRBJ1-6
length: 18
V: TRBV27
CDR3: CASSGGDRGRGYNSPLHF
DNA: TGTGCCAGCAGCGGCGGCGACAGGGGCAGGGGCTATAATTCACCCCTCCACTTT

D: TRBD1
size: NA
J: TRBJ1-2
length: 16
V: TRBV27
CDR3: CASSLFAGGGIYGYTF
DNA: TGTGCCAGCAGTTTATTTGCAGGGGGCGGAATCTATGGCTACACCTTC

D: NA
size: once
J: TRBJ2-7
length: 15
V: TRBV7-8
CDR3: CASSHVEGAAYEQYF
DNA: TGTGCCAGCAGCCACGTGGAGGGCGCGGCCTACGAGCAGTACTTC

D: TRBD1
size: NA
J: TRBJ2-5
length: 15
V: TRBV18
CDR3: CASSPRQGSGETQYF
DNA: TGTGCCAGTTCCCCGAGACAGGGCTCCGGAGAGACCCAGTACTTC

D: NA
size: NA
J: TRBJ2-2
length: 13
V: TRBV6-5
CDR3: CASSLTGTGELFF
DNA: TGTGCCAGCAGTTTGACGGGGACCGGGGAGCTGTTTTTT

D: TRBD1
size: NA
J: TRBJ1-5
length: 17
V: TRBV10-2
CDR3: CASSGAVGQGASQPQHF
DNA: TGCGCCAGCAGTGGGGCGGTGGGACAGGGGGCATCGCAGCCCCAGCATTTT

D: TRBD1
size: NA
J: TRBJ1-2
length: 15
V: TRBV7-9
CDR3: CASSLVNRGNYGYTF
DNA: TGTGCCAGCAGCTTAGTTAACAGGGGAAACTATGGCTACACCTTC

D: NA
size: NA
J: TRBJ1-2
length: 13
V: TRBV3-1/TRBV3-2
CDR3: CASRGGRDYGYTF
DNA: TGTGCCTCCAGGGGTGGTCGCGACTATGGCTACACCTTC

D: TRBD1
size: NA
J: TRBJ2-1
length: 16
V: TRBV7-2
CDR3: CASSPGATGVYNEQFF
DNA: TGTGCCAGCAGCCCTGGGGCGACAGGGGTATACAATGAGCAGTTCTTC

D: NA
size: NA
J: TRBJ2-1
length: 14
V: TRBV7-2
CDR3: CASSLVRAHNEQFF
DNA: TGTGCCAGCAGCTTAGTCAGGGCCCACAATGAGCAGTTCTTC

D: NA
size: NA
J: TRBJ1-4
length: 14
V: TRBV7-2
CDR3: CASRPTSDNEKLFF
DNA: TGTGCCAGCAGGCCGACCAGCGATAATGAAAAACTGTTTTTT

D: TRBD1
size: NA
J: TRBJ1-2
length: 14
V: TRBV11-2
CDR3: CASSRGQPVYGYTF
DNA: TGTGCCAGCAGCCGGGGACAGCCGGTTTATGGCTACACCTTC

D: NA
size: NA
J: TRBJ1-4
length: 16
V: TRBV5-8
CDR3: CASSLSGHATNEKLFF
DNA: TGTGCCAGCAGCTTGAGTGGGCACGCAACTAATGAAAAACTGTTTTTT

D: NA
size: NA
J: TRBJ1-2
length: 13
V: TRBV29-1
CDR3: CSVEFAGRSGYTF
DNA: TGCAGCGTTGAATTTGCAGGGAGGTCTGGCTACACCTTC

D: TRBD1
size: NA
J: TRBJ1-2
length: 15
V: TRBV3-1/TRBV3-2
CDR3: CASSQDLGQGGRYTF
DNA: TGTGCCAGCAGCCAAGATCTAGGGCAGGGGGGACGCTACACCTTC

D: TRBD1
size: NA
J: TRBJ1-2
length: 15
V: TRBV5-5
CDR3: CASNSQGIVGYGYTF
DNA: TGTGCCAGCAACTCACAGGGGATAGTTGGCTATGGCTACACCTTC

D: TRBD1
size: once
J: TRBJ2-7
length: 13
V: TRBV6-5
CDR3: CASSSTQGYEQYF
DNA: TGTGCCAGCAGTAGCACACAGGGGTACGAGCAGTACTTC

D: TRBD1
size: NA
J: TRBJ1-1
length: 12
V: TRBV30
CDR3: CAGEGAGTEAFF
DNA: TGTGCTGGCGAGGGGGCCGGGACTGAAGCTTTCTTT

D: NA
size: NA
J: TRBJ2-1
length: 14
V: TRBV5-1
CDR3: CASSLAQQIGEQFF
DNA: TGCGCCAGCAGCTTGGCGCAACAGATAGGTGAGCAGTTCTTC

D: TRBD2
size: NA
J: TRBJ2-1
length: 18
V: TRBV9
CDR3: CASSVRAGGRDSYNEQFF
DNA: TGTGCCAGCAGCGTAAGAGCGGGGGGTCGCGACTCCTACAATGAGCAGTTCTTC

D: TRBD1
size: NA
J: TRBJ1-2
length: 13
V: TRBV7-2
CDR3: CASSRDRGYGYTF
DNA: TGTGCCAGCAGCCGGGACAGGGGCTATGGCTACACCTTC

D: NA
size: once
J: TRBJ1-2
length: 12
V: TRBV7-6
CDR3: CASSLNSGGYTF
DNA: TGTGCCAGCAGCTTAAACTCAGGCGGCTACACCTTC

D: NA
size: once
J: TRBJ1-5
length: 14
V: TRBV6-1
CDR3: CASSEAGGAQPQHF
DNA: TGTGCCAGCAGTGAAGCCGGGGGGGCCCAGCCCCAGCATTTT

D: NA
size: NA
J: TRBJ1-3
length: 18
V: TRBV11-2
CDR3: CASSLRSDRGSSGNTIYF
DNA: TGTGCCAGCAGCTTACGGAGTGATCGGGGAAGCTCTGGAAACACCATATATTTT

D: NA
size: NA
J: TRBJ1-2
length: 10
V: TRBV9
CDR3: CATTTDGYTF
DNA: TGTGCCACCACTACCGATGGCTACACCTTC

D: TRBD1
size: NA
J: TRBJ2-7
length: 13
V: TRBV29-1
CDR3: CSVEGQGLPRQYF
DNA: TGCAGCGTTGAGGGACAGGGTCTTCCGCGCCAGTACTTC

D: NA
size: NA
J: TRBJ1-3
length: 14
V: TRBV9
CDR3: CASSVGHSGNTIYF
DNA: TGTGCCAGCAGCGTAGGGCACTCTGGAAACACCATATATTTT

D: NA
size: few
J: TRBJ1-1
length: 13
V: TRBV10-1
CDR3: CASSVQGNTEAFF
DNA: TGCGCCAGCAGTGTACAGGGGAACACTGAAGCTTTCTTT

D: TRBD2
size: NA
J: TRBJ2-3
length: 17
V: TRBV18
CDR3: CASSPALLAGVADTQYF
DNA: TGTGCCAGCTCACCAGCCCTACTAGCGGGGGTTGCTGATACGCAGTATTTT

D: NA
size: few
J: TRBJ2-5
length: 12
V: TRBV6-4
CDR3: CASRGTEETQYF
DNA: TGTGCCAGCAGGGGGACTGAAGAGACCCAGTACTTC